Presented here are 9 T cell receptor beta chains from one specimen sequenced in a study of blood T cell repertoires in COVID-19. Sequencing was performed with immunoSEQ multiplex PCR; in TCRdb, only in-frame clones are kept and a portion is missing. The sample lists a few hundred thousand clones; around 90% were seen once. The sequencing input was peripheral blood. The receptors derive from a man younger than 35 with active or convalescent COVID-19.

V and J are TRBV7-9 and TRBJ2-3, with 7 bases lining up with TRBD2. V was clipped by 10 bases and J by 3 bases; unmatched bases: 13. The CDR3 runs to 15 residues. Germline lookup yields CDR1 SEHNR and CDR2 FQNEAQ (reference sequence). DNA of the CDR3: TGTGCCATCATATTGGGGGGGTATGGAACAGATACGCAGTATTTT. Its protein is CAIILGGYGTDTQYF.

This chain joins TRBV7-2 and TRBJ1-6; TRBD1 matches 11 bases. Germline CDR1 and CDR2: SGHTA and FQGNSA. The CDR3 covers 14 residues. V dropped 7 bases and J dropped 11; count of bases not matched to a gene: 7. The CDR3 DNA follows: TGTGCCAGCACCCGGGACAGGGGGGATCCACCCCTCCACTTT. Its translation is CASTRDRGDPPLHF.

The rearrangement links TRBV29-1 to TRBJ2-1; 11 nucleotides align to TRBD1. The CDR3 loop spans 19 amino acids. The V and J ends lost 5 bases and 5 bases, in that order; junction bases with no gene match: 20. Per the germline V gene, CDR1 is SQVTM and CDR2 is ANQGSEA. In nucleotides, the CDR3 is TGCAGCGTTCAGGGAGGAATAGGACAGGGGGCTGTTTCCGACAATGAGCAGTTCTTC. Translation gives CSVQGGIGQGAVSDNEQFF.

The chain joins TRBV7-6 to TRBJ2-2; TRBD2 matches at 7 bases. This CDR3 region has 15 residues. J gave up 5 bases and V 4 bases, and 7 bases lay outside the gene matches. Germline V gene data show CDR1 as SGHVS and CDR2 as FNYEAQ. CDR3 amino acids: CASSSVGGVTGELFF. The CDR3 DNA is TGTGCCAGCAGCTCTGTTGGGGGGGTGACCGGGGAGCTGTTTTTT.

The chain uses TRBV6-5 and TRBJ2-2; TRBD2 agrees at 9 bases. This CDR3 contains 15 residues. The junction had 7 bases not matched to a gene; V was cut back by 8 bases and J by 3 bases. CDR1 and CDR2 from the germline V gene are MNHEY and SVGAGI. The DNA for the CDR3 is TGTGCCAGCCGACGGACTAGCGACGACACCGGGGAGCTGTTTTTT. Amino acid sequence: CASRRTSDDTGELFF.

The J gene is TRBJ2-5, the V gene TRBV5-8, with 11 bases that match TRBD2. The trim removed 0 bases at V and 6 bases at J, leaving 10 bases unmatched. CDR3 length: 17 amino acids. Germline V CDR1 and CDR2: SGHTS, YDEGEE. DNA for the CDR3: TGTGCCAGCAGCTTGGGGTCTAGCGGGGGGTATGGAAAGACCCAGTACTTC. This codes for CASSLGSSGGYGKTQYF.

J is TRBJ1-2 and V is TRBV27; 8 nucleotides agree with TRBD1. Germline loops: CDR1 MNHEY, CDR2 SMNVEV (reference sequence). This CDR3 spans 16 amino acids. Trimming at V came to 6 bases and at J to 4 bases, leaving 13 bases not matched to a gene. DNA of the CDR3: TGTGCCAGCAGACCCGGGACAGGTTCGGTTGGCTATGGCTACACCTTC. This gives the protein CASRPGTGSVGYGYTF.

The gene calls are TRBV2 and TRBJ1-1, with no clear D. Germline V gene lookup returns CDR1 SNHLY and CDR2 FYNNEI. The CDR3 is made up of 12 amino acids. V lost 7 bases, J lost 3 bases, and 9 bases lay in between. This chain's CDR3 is CASTIRDTEAFF. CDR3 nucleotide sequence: TGTGCCAGCACAATTCGAGACACTGAAGCTTTCTTT.

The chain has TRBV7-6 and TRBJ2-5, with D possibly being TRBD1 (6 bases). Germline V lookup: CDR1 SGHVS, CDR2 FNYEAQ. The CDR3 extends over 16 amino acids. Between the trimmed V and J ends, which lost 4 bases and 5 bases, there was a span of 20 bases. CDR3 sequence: CASSSKTGKTLETQYF. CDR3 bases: TGTGCCAGCAGCTCCAAGACAGGCAAAACGCTGGAGACCCAGTACTTC. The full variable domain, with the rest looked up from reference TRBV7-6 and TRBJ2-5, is GAGVSQSPRYKVTKRGQDVALRCDPISGHVSLYWYRQALGQGPEFLTYFNYEAQQDKSGLPNDRFSAERPEGSISTLTIQRTEQRDSAMYRCASSSKTGKTLETQYFGPGTRLLVL.